This T cell receptor beta chain was recorded in a study of neoadjuvant nivolumab and ipilimumab in lung cancer. Study conclusions and caveats: Only two of four nivolumab-treated tumors gained richness and clonality by surgery. Blood richness before therapy tracked richness in tumors resected after neoadjuvant therapy. A small number of samples were TCR sequenced. Compared with tumor-adjacent uninvolved lung, resected tumors showed greater richness and clonality.

A word on this clone: Its antigen is unknown.

Germline V gives CDR1 SGHKS, CDR2 YYEKEE (reference sequence). CDR3 size: 17 residues. J gave up 4 bases and V 0 bases, and 6 bases lay outside the gene matches. The method was immunoSEQ multiplex PCR; TCRdb's version includes in-frame clones alone and lacks a portion of them. The sample lists approximately 40,000 clones, approximately 89% occurring once. The chain combines TRBV5-5 with TRBJ2-3, with 12 positions matching TRBD2. This clonotype was sampled from an adult with non-small cell lung cancer. The source material was peripheral blood, sampled before neoadjuvant nivolumab, alone or with ipilimumab. The CDR3 DNA reads TGTGCCAGCAGCTTGGGGACTAGCGGGAAGGGCCCAGATACGCAGTATTTT. It specifies CASSLGTSGKGPDTQYF.